The clone carrying this T cell receptor (beta chain) was detected once. Under the authors' procedure: Reference gene primer amplification gave nucleated cell count estimates. Profiled with immunoSEQ multiplex PCR; TCRdb holds only in-frame clones, not every one. That table supplies the V and J calls and clone size; D and trimming were determined from the DNA. This sample yields some 370,000 clones, of which 70% to 90% are seen a single time; 8.5% to 12% belongs to the top ten. This entry belongs to a study of blood T cell repertoires in COVID-19. Study at large: Both acute and convalescent COVID-19 samples were obtained from the United States, Italy and Spain. From T cells, B-cell-depleted T cells, or PBMCs came the material, which was cDNA or gDNA.

Followed over time, Seattle patients had been enrolled while infection was active. Germline assignment: CDR1 DFQATT and CDR2 SNEGSKA (reference sequence). V shed 6 bases and J shed 4 bases, with 8 bases lying between them. The CDR3 covers 11 residues. J is TRBJ2-3 and V is TRBV20-1, with D possibly matching TRBD2 (6 bases). The source is a woman aged 25-40 years with COVID-19, enrolled during active disease. The sequencing sample was made of peripheral blood. CDR3 amino acids: CSAGRADTQYF. For the CDR3, the DNA is TGCAGTGCCGGGAGAGCAGATACGCAGTATTTT.